This T cell receptor (beta chain) was obtained from a study of blood T cell repertoires in COVID-19. On the study more broadly: COVID-19 samples, acute and convalescent, were from the United States, Italy and Spain. Nucleic acid was either cDNA or gDNA, and it came from T cells, B-cell-depleted T cells, or PBMCs.

Per the study methods: From reference gene primer amplification, estimates of nucleated cell counts were derived. Generated by immunoSEQ multiplex PCR, the TCRdb table keeps only in-frame clones and is missing some. From that table come the V and J calls and clone size; the DNA was used to work out D and trimming. Of 200,000 to 250,000 clones in the sample, 80% were seen once. There are 13 residues in the CDR3. Germline-derived CDR1 and CDR2 are SQVTM and ANQGSEA. V lost 4 bases and J lost 10; bases outside the gene matches: 10. Cohorts were based on clinical histories the participants reported. The receptor comes from a young man with acute COVID-19. The chain uses TRBV29-1 and TRBJ1-2, with 9 bases fitting TRBD1. Sequenced input: PBMCs or T cells enriched from blood (not recorded which). The CDR3 sequence is CSVAGTGSVDYTF. CDR3 coding DNA: TGCAGCGTTGCCGGGACAGGGTCCGTCGACTACACCTTC.